The clone carrying this TCR beta chain occurred many times. Its antigen is still unknown. Unique molecular identifiers were attached to individual cDNA molecules. TCRdb reprocessed the 5' RACE reads via MiXCR and lists one record per CDR3 protein. The profile shows tens of thousands of distinct CDR3 sequences, about 10% of them singletons. The sample comes from a study of early T cells in non-severe SARS-CoV-2 infection. Looked up from germline, CDR1 is SQVTM and CDR2 is ANQGSEA. This CDR3 contains 12 residues. V lost 4 bases and J lost 9, with 15 bases in between. Study-level findings and limits: Reliance on VDJdb matching favored anti-spike CD8 responses; private and CD4 specificities were missed.

The material sequenced was whole blood. The V call is TRBV29-1, the J call TRBJ2-5; D might be TRBD2 (5 bases). This receptor was identified in an adult who was a healthcare worker with PCR-confirmed SARS-CoV-2 infection or an uninfected control (not recorded which). CDR3 sequence: CSVAGSGKAQYF. CDR3 coding DNA: TGCAGCGTTGCAGGTTCCGGGAAGGCCCAGTACTTC.